These 17 T cell receptor beta chains were sequenced from one sample in a study of OX40 agonist ivuxolimab in advanced cancers. The method was immunoSEQ multiplex PCR; TCRdb's version includes in-frame clones alone and lacks a portion of them. The profile shows over 70,000 clones, about 83% of them singletons. The specimen comprised CD4+ or CD8+ T cells sorted from blood, sampled in a trial of the OX40 agonist ivuxolimab. Source of these receptors: an adult with an advanced solid tumor such as melanoma, head and neck, liver or kidney cancer.

The chain recombines TRBV7-9 with TRBJ1-1; D gene ambiguous. Germline lookup yields CDR1 SEHNR and CDR2 FQNEAQ (reference sequence). Deletions cut 4 bases from V and 0 bases from J, with 15 bases between. CDR3 length equals 16 residues. This CDR3 is CASSSAKGHMNTEAFF. CDR3 nucleotides: TGTGCCAGCAGCTCAGCGAAAGGCCACATGAACACTGAAGCTTTCTTT.

The V gene is TRBV4-1, the J gene TRBJ1-2; weak D call: TRBD1 (5 bases). CDR3 length: 16 amino acids. From germline, CDR1 is MGHRA and CDR2 YSYEKL. V lost 0 bases and J 8 bases, leaving 19 bases between the germline ends. The CDR3 nucleotides read TGCGCCAGCAGCCAAGATTTCGGGGCGGCGGCGGGGGGCTACACCTTC. Amino acid sequence: CASSQDFGAAAGGYTF.

This clone was counted once. This rearrangement joins TRBV18 to TRBJ1-3, with D perhaps TRBD1 (5 bases). The germline gives CDR1 KGHSH, CDR2 LQKENI. CDR3 length: 15 amino acids. With 6 bases removed from V and 0 bases from J, the gap between germline ends came to 12 bases. The CDR3 DNA follows: TGTGCCAGCTCCCTGAGGGACGGCTCTGGAAACACCATATATTTT. Translating gives CASSLRDGSGNTIYF.

This clone was seen more than once but under ten times. This rearrangement joins TRBV9 to TRBJ2-2, with a possible D match to TRBD1 (5 bases). There are 15 residues in the CDR3. Germline CDR1 and CDR2: SGDLS and YYNGEE. V was clipped by 3 bases and J by 7 bases, with 16 bases between them. The CDR3 protein is CASSARTQGNGELFF. The CDR3 nucleotides are TGTGCCAGCAGCGCAAGAACCCAGGGTAACGGGGAGCTGTTTTTT.

The chain uses TRBV5-1 and TRBJ2-7, with D perhaps given as TRBD1 or TRBD2 (5 bases each). CDR1 is SGHRS and CDR2 is YFSETQ in the germline V gene. The CDR3 has 13 residues. Trimming removed 4 bases from V and 1 base from J, with 9 bases in between. CDR3 DNA: TGCGCCAGCAGCAGGGACGGTTCCTACGAGCAGTACTTC. It translates to CASSRDGSYEQYF.

The chain joins TRBV25-1 to TRBJ2-2, with 8 bases fitting TRBD2. V was clipped by 6 bases and J by 5 bases; unmatched bases: 14. The length of the CDR3 is 17 residues. Germline CDR1 reads MGHDK; CDR2 reads SYGVNS. The CDR3 coding sequence is TGTGCCAGCAGCGCATCCGGGGGGGCAGGGCGGACCGGGGAGCTGTTTTTT. It is translated as CASSASGGAGRTGELFF.

The CDR3 bases are TGTGCCAGCAGCTTGGCGGGGACAGGGGGCAAACCTACGACGCAGTACTTC. This codes for CASSLAGTGGKPTTQYF. This chain links TRBV5-6 with TRBJ2-7; 12 nucleotides line up with TRBD1. The CDR3 extends over 17 amino acids. The ends lost 0 bases at V and 9 bases at J; junction bases unmatched: 13. CDR1 SGHDT and CDR2 YYEEEE come from the germline V gene.

The table lists this clone with a few counts. This sequence joins TRBV6-5 and TRBJ2-7; weak D call: TRBD2 (5 bases). CDR1 and CDR2 (germline): MNHEY, SVGAGI. The CDR3 is made up of 14 amino acids. The V end was cut by 6 bases, the J end by 2 bases, with 14 bases between. The CDR3: CASRGRVETYEQYF. The CDR3 nucleotides read TGTGCCAGCAGAGGGCGGGTGGAGACCTACGAGCAGTACTTC.

This chain connects TRBV10-3 to TRBJ2-7, with 9 bases fitting TRBD1. The CDR3 runs to 13 residues. V was pared by 6 bases and J by 5 bases, with 5 bases of the junction left unmatched. Germline V gene sequence: CDR1 ENHRY, CDR2 SYGVKD. CDR3 amino acids: CAIRGTGLNEQYF. The DNA of the CDR3 is TGTGCCATCAGGGGGACAGGGCTCAACGAGCAGTACTTC.

The chain combines TRBV21-1 with TRBJ1-4; TRBD1, the D gene given by the table, was not confirmed from the DNA. TRBV21-1 is given as a pseudogene. The CDR3 loop spans 14 amino acids. DNA for the CDR3: TGTGCCAGCGGATGGTGGACAGGGAATGAAAAACTGTTTTTT. Translation: CASGWWTGNEKLFF.

A word on this clone: The same CDR3 arises from other DNA sequences in this sample as well. The chain employs TRBV27 and TRBJ2-7, with 7 bases identical to TRBD1. CDR1 is MNHEY and CDR2 is SMNVEV in the germline V gene (reference sequence). The CDR3 covers 13 residues. V shed 6 bases, J shed 4 bases, and the junction held 6 bases outside the gene matches. The DNA of the CDR3 is TGTGCCAGCAGGCGGACAGGAACTTACGAGCAGTACTTC. Amino acids: CASRRTGTYEQYF.

CDR3 in amino acids: CASSISPWGSGNTIYF. CDR3 DNA sequence: TGTGCCAGTAGTATCTCCCCATGGGGCTCTGGAAACACCATATATTTT. J is TRBJ1-3 and V is TRBV19; D is uncertain. V was clipped by 3 bases and J by 0 bases, with 12 bases between them. Looked up from germline, CDR1 is LNHDA and CDR2 is SQIVND (reference sequence). CDR3 length: 16 amino acids.

The sample holds a few counts of this clone. V is TRBV19 and J is TRBJ1-5; a weak D match, TRBD1 (5 bases). There are 16 residues in the CDR3. With 3 bases removed from V and 4 bases from J, the gap between germline ends came to 16 bases. From germline, CDR1 is LNHDA and CDR2 SQIVND (reference sequence). The CDR3 DNA reads as TGTGCCAGTAGTATTGTGGGGCGGGCTAAAAATCAGCCCCAGCATTTT. This gives the protein CASSIVGRAKNQPQHF.

The rearrangement joins TRBV5-4 to TRBJ2-2, with D perhaps TRBD2 (5 bases). The CDR3 consists of 17 residues. The V end lost 4 bases, the J end lost 5 bases, and 21 bases lay between the germline ends. From germline, CDR1 is SGHNT and CDR2 YYREEE (reference sequence). The CDR3 loop reads CASSSVSATRGTGELFF. CDR3 DNA sequence: TGTGCCAGCAGCAGTGTTTCGGCGACCCGCGGGACCGGGGAGCTGTTTTTT.

Worth noting for this clone: One end of the junction is discordant with germline, which a read error may explain. V and J are TRBV7-9 and TRBJ2-7; 10 bases map to TRBD1. This CDR3 contains 14 residues. Per the germline V gene, CDR1 is SEHNR and CDR2 is FQNEAQ (reference sequence). The CDR3 DNA reads TGCGCCAGCAGCCGCCGGACAGGGGGGCACGAGCAGTACTTC. This encodes CASSRRTGGHEQYF.

This chain links TRBV18 with TRBJ1-1, with D unclear. Trimming left V 1 base short and J 1 base short, with 10 bases between. The CDR3 contains 15 residues. Germline V lookup: CDR1 KGHSH, CDR2 LQKENI. This CDR3 reads CASSPLSTRNTEAFF. CDR3 sequence (DNA): TGTGCCAGCTCACCACTATCAACAAGGAACACTGAAGCTTTCTTT.

V gene TRBV2 combines with J gene TRBJ1-3; D is possibly TRBD1 (6 bases). V lost 6 bases, J lost 0 bases, and 15 bases lay in between. The germline CDR1 and CDR2 sequences are SNHLY and FYNNEI. The length of the CDR3 is 16 residues. The CDR3 coding sequence is TGTGCCAGCAGCCCCGGACAGCCGAGCTCTGGAAACACCATATATTTT. Encoded protein: CASSPGQPSSGNTIYF.